The next 9 T cell receptor beta chains were all read from a single sample in a study of shared clonotypes between healthy human individuals. CD45RO negativity and positive selection for CCR7 defined naive CD8 cells, a population that excluded terminally differentiated effector memory CD45RA+ cells. The assay was immunoSEQ multiplex PCR, and TCRdb's table has in-frame clones only and misses some. The table records about 1,900,000 clones, around 96% of them present only once. Source material: naive CD8+ T cells sorted from blood. These receptors were collected from a man younger than 30 in good health.

The chain couples TRBV7-3 to TRBJ1-2, with D uncertain. The CDR3 loop spans 13 amino acids. Germline lookup yields CDR1 SGHTA and CDR2 FQGTGA. V lost 1 base, J lost 4 bases, and 7 bases lay in between. The CDR3 DNA follows: TGTGCCAGCAGCTTAAGGGCAGGCTATGGCTACACCTTC. This gives the protein CASSLRAGYGYTF. Drawing the rest from reference TRBV7-3 and TRBJ1-2, the complete variable domain is GAGVSQTPSNKVTEKGKYVELRCDPISGHTALYWYRQSLGQGPEFLIYFQGTGAADDSGLPNDRFFAVRPEGSVSTLKIQRTERGDSAVYLCASSLRAGYGYTFGSGTRLTVV.

The J gene is TRBJ2-7, the V gene TRBV29-1, with D perhaps TRBD1 or TRBD2 (5 bases each). CDR1 is SQVTM, CDR2 ANQGSEA, per germline. This CDR3 is 14 amino acids long. Trimming took 2 bases from V and 4 from J, leaving 15 bases between them. CDR3 nucleotide sequence: TGCAGCGTTGAAATTGGAACAGAGGGGTACGAGCAGTACTTC. Translated: CSVEIGTEGYEQYF.

The J gene is TRBJ2-3, the V gene TRBV5-6; possibly TRBD1 for D (5 bases). Germline V CDR1 and CDR2: SGHDT, YYEEEE. There are 18 residues in the CDR3. Trimming left V 3 bases short and J 2 bases short, with 22 bases between. Here the CDR3 DNA reads TGTGCCAGCAGCTCCTCCTCGACAGACCTACCTTTCACAGATACGCAGTATTTT. Protein: CASSSSSTDLPFTDTQYF.

V is TRBV10-3 and J is TRBJ2-1; the D gene is possibly TRBD2 (5 bases). Germline values: CDR1 ENHRY, CDR2 SYGVKD. Trimming removed 0 bases from V and 7 bases from J, with 16 bases in between. This CDR3 is 16 amino acids long. The CDR3 is CAISESFEGEKNEQFF. The DNA for the CDR3 is TGTGCCATCAGTGAGTCGTTTGAGGGAGAAAAGAATGAGCAGTTCTTC.

The genes are TRBV5-1 and TRBJ2-5, with D possibly matching TRBD2 (6 bases). Trimming left V 2 bases short and J 4 bases short, with 15 bases between. The CDR3 length is 15 residues. Germline V gives CDR1 SGHRS, CDR2 YFSETQ. In DNA, the CDR3 is TGCGCCAGCAGCTTTCGACGGGGAGGAGGAGAGACCCAGTACTTC. It is translated as CASSFRRGGGETQYF. The full variable domain, completed using reference TRBV5-1 and TRBJ2-5, is KAGVTQTPRYLIKTRGQQVTLSCSPISGHRSVSWYQQTPGQGLQFLFEYFSETQRNKGNFPGRFSGRQFSNSRSEMNVSTLELGDSALYLCASSFRRGGGETQYFGPGTRLLVL.

V gene TRBV5-6 combines with J gene TRBJ1-1; D ambiguous. CDR3 size: 14 residues. V was trimmed by 0 bases and J by 0 bases, leaving 6 bases between them. From germline, CDR1 is SGHDT and CDR2 YYEEEE. The chain's CDR3 is CASSLVQMNTEAFF. The CDR3 DNA sequence: TGTGCCAGCAGCTTGGTCCAGATGAACACTGAAGCTTTCTTT.

CDR3 sequence reads: CAWSIGRGGEQYF. The CDR3 coding sequence is TGTGCCTGGAGTATCGGCAGGGGAGGCGAGCAGTACTTC. The chain joins TRBV30 to TRBJ2-7, with D perhaps being TRBD1 or TRBD2 (6 bases each). CDR1 is GTSNPN, CDR2 SVGIG, per germline (reference sequence). Trimming shortened V by 2 bases and J by 6 bases, and 14 bases separated the two germline ends. This CDR3 is 13 amino acids long.

This clone was detected once. This chain connects TRBV9 to TRBJ2-1; TRBD2 aligns across 8 bases. V was clipped by 5 bases and J by 5 bases; unmatched bases: 3. CDR3 size: 13 residues. Germline V gene lookup returns CDR1 SGDLS and CDR2 YYNGEE. The chain's CDR3 is CASSPLADNEQFF. The CDR3, as DNA: TGTGCCAGCAGTCCACTAGCGGACAATGAGCAGTTCTTC.

V and J are TRBV28 and TRBJ1-6; unclear D gene. CDR1 is MDHEN and CDR2 is SYDVKM in the germline V gene. The CDR3 contains 14 residues. Trimming shortened V by 4 bases and J by 6 bases, and 10 bases separated the two germline ends. The DNA of the CDR3 is TGTGCCAGCAGTTCTCGCCCCTTTAATTCACCCCTCCACTTT. Translated, it gives CASSSRPFNSPLHF.